This T cell receptor (beta chain) was recovered during a study of blood T cell repertoires in COVID-19. Study overall: Spain, Italy and the United States supplied samples that represented acute and convalescent COVID-19. PBMCs, B-cell-depleted T cells, or T cells provided the cDNA or gDNA that made up the material.

The repertoire was sequenced with immunoSEQ multiplex PCR; TCRdb's copy has only in-frame clones and lacks some. The profile covers tens of thousands of clones, with approximately 85% appearing a single time and about 33% taken by the ten largest. The CDR3 runs to 15 residues. The germline CDR1 and CDR2 sequences are MNHNY and SVGAGI (reference sequence). V was trimmed by 0 bases and J by 7 bases, leaving 12 bases between them. This chain uses TRBV6-6 with TRBJ1-4, with D perhaps TRBD1 (6 bases). The sequenced sample was peripheral blood. The receptor's source is a woman of 80 years or more with acute or convalescent COVID-19. CDR3 nucleotide sequence: TGTGCCAGCAGTTACTCCAGGGGCTGGGGTGAAAAACTGTTTTTT. Protein sequence: CASSYSRGWGEKLFF.